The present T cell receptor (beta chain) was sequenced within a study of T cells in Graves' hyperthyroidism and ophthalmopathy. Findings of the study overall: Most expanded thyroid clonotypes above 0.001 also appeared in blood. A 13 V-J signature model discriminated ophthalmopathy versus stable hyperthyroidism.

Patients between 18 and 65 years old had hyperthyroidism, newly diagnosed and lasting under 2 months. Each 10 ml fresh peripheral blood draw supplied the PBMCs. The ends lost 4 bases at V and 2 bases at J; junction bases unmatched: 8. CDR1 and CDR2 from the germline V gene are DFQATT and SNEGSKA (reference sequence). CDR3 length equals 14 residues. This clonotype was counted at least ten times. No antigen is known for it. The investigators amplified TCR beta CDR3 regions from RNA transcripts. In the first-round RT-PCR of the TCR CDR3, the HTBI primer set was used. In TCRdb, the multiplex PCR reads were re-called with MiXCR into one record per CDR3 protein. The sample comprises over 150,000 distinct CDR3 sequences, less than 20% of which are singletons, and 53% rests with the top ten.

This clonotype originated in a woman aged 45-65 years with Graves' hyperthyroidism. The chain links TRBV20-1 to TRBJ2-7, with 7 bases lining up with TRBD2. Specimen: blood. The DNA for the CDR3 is TGCAGTGCTACCCCAGGGAGCGGGGCCTACGAGCAGTACTTC. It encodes CSATPGSGAYEQYF.